This T cell receptor beta chain was sequenced for a study of shared clonotypes between healthy human individuals. The ends were cut back, 0 bases at V and 0 bases at J, with 12 bases in the middle. CDR3 length: 16 amino acids. In germline, CDR1 is SGHDT, CDR2 YYEEEE. TCRdb's table, derived via immunoSEQ multiplex PCR, lists solely in-frame clones and lacks some. In the table there are about 2.3 million clones, over 85% of which are singletons. The clonotype comes from a man aged 18 to 35 in good health. Some clones in this sample may be carry-over from other donors' samples. This rearrangement joins TRBV5-6 to TRBJ1-2; D is unclear. The sequencing input was naive CD4+ T cells from PBMCs. The subset is: CD45RA+ positively selected. Written as DNA, the CDR3 is TGTGCCAGCAGCTTGGTGGACCTTACTACTAACTATGGCTACACCTTC. As protein: CASSLVDLTTNYGYTF. The complete variable domain, with remaining parts taken from reference TRBV5-6 and TRBJ1-2, reads DAGVTQSPTHLIKTRGQQVTLRCSPKSGHDTVSWYQQALGQGPQFIFQYYEEEERQRGNFPDRFSGHQFPNYSSELNVNALLLGDSALYLCASSLVDLTTNYGYTFGSGTRLTVV.